A selection of T cell receptor beta chains follows, all from one sample in a study of early T cells in non-severe SARS-CoV-2 infection. In TCRdb, the 5' RACE reads were re-called with MiXCR into one record per CDR3 protein. The data hold roughly 45,000 distinct CDR3 sequences, with about 10% observed a single time. Input material: whole blood. All receptors come from an adult who was a healthcare worker with PCR-confirmed SARS-CoV-2 infection or an uninfected control (not recorded which). CDR3s include the opening cysteine and the closing phenylalanine or tryptophan. D genes are given only for firm matches. The size field is filled for only some rows; it gives once, few, many or a size class.

. TRBD2 TRBJ2-7 TRBV7-2 CASSLNSGRNEQYF TGTGCCAGCAGCTTAAACAGCGGGAGGAACGAGCAGTACTTC
. . TRBJ2-5 TRBV6-4 CASSDLLGTETQYF TGTGCCAGCAGTGACCTTCTAGGGACGGAGACCCAGTACTTC
. TRBD1 TRBJ2-1 TRBV12-3/TRBV12-4 CASRTGGSSYNEQFF TGTGCCAGCAGGACAGGGGGGAGCTCCTACAATGAGCAGTTCTTC
. . TRBJ1-5 TRBV5-1 CASSWHINQPQHF TGCGCCAGCAGCTGGCATATCAATCAGCCCCAGCATTTT
many TRBD2 TRBJ2-7 TRBV11-2 CASSLMSGREYEQYF TGTGCCAGCAGCTTAATGAGCGGGAGGGAGTACGAGCAGTACTTC
few TRBD1 TRBJ1-6 TRBV20-1 CSAPRQGGHNSPLHF TGCAGTGCTCCCCGACAGGGGGGTCATAATTCACCCCTCCACTTT
many . TRBJ1-1 TRBV2 CAIAATPMDAEAFF TGTGCCATCGCCGCGACCCCCATGGACGCTGAAGCTTTCTTT
. . TRBJ2-3 TRBV10-3 CAVRDSTTDTQYF TGTGCCGTCCGGGACTCAACCACAGATACGCAGTATTTT
. TRBD2 TRBJ2-4 TRBV6-1 CASSEAGDIQYF TGTGCCAGCAGTGAGGCGGGGGACATTCAGTACTTC
. . TRBJ2-6 TRBV27 CASSPRGPRGYANVLTF TGTGCCAGCAGTCCCCGCGGTCCCAGGGGATATGCCAACGTCCTGACTTTC
. . TRBJ1-4 TRBV10-3 CAIKLSVNEKLFF TGTGCCATCAAACTCTCAGTTAATGAAAAACTGTTTTTT
few TRBD2 TRBJ2-5 TRBV20-1 CSAREPRTSAETQYF TGCAGTGCTAGAGAACCCCGGACTAGCGCGGAGACCCAGTACTTC
few TRBD1 TRBJ2-3 TRBV11-3 CASSGTGHPDTQYF TGTGCCAGCAGCGGGACAGGTCATCCAGATACGCAGTATTTT
. . TRBJ2-5 TRBV5-6 CASSVDPTRETQYF TGTGCCAGCAGCGTGGACCCTACCCGGGAGACCCAGTACTTC
few . TRBJ2-1 TRBV5-1 CASSLRVGLEQFF TGCGCCAGCAGCTTGCGGGTCGGGCTGGAGCAGTTCTTC
many . TRBJ1-1 TRBV28 CASSRTKNTEAFF TGTGCCAGCAGTCGGACAAAGAACACTGAAGCTTTCTTT
many . TRBJ2-3 TRBV11-2 CASSPLDTQYF TGTGCCAGCAGCCCTTTGGATACGCAGTATTTT
many . TRBJ1-4 TRBV7-2 CASSSDGGGEKLFF TGTGCCAGCAGCTCCGACGGAGGCGGTGAAAAACTGTTTTTT
many . TRBJ2-5 TRBV5-1 CATGPRVSQETQYF TGCGCCACTGGCCCAAGGGTCAGTCAAGAGACCCAGTACTTC
. . TRBJ2-3 TRBV20-1 CSASEGGADTQYF TGCAGTGCTAGCGAGGGTGGTGCAGATACGCAGTATTTT
many . TRBJ2-1 TRBV7-6 CASSKSGSSYNEQFF TGTGCCAGCAGCAAAAGCGGGTCCTCCTACAATGAGCAGTTCTTC
few . TRBJ1-1 TRBV9 CASSAKHEQATEAFF TGTGCCAGCAGCGCCAAACATGAACAGGCCACTGAAGCTTTCTTT
many . TRBJ2-5 TRBV19 CASSTERRQETRYF TGTGCCAGTAGTACGGAGAGGCGGCAAGAGACCCGGTACTTC
many TRBD2 TRBJ2-2 TRBV7-8 CASSPTGVAGVHGELFF TGTGCCAGCAGCCCTACCGGGGTAGCGGGAGTTCACGGGGAGCTGTTTTTT
. . TRBJ2-7 TRBV29-1 CSARELYEQYF TGCAGCGCCCGGGAACTCTACGAGCAGTACTTC